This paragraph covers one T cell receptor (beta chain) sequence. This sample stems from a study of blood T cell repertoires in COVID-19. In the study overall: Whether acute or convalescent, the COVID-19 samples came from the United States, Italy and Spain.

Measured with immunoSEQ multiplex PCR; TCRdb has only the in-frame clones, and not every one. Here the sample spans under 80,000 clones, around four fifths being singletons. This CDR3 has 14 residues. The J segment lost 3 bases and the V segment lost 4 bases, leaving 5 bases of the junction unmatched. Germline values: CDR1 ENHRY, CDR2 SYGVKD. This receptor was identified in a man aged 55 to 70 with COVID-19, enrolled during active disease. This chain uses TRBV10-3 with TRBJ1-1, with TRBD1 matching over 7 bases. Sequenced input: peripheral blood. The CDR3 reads CAISVKGADTEAFF. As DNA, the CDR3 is TGTGCCATCAGTGTAAAGGGGGCGGACACTGAAGCTTTCTTT.